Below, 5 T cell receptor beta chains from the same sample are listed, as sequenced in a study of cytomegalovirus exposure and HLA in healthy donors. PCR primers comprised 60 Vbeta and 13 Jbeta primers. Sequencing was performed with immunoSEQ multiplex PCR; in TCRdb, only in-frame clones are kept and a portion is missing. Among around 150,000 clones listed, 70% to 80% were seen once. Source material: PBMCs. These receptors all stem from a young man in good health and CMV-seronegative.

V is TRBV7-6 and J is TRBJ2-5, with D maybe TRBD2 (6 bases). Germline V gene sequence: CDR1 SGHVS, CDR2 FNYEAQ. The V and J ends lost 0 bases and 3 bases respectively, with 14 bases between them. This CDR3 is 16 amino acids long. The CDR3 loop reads CASSLAPTGVEETQYF. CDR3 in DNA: TGTGCCAGCAGCTTAGCCCCGACGGGAGTGGAAGAGACCCAGTACTTC. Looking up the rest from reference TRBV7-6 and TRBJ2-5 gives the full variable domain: GAGVSQSPRYKVTKRGQDVALRCDPISGHVSLYWYRQALGQGPEFLTYFNYEAQQDKSGLPNDRFSAERPEGSISTLTIQRTEQRDSAMYRCASSLAPTGVEETQYFGPGTRLLVL.

The CDR3 sequence is CASSPTYTDTGELFF. In nucleotides, the CDR3 is TGTGCCAGCAGCCCCACTTATACGGACACCGGGGAGCTGTTTTTT. V is TRBV27 and J is TRBJ2-2; no clear D. The germline V and J ends were trimmed by 6 bases and 3 bases, with 14 bases remaining between them. From germline, CDR1 is MNHEY and CDR2 SMNVEV (reference sequence). The CDR3 is 15 residues long.

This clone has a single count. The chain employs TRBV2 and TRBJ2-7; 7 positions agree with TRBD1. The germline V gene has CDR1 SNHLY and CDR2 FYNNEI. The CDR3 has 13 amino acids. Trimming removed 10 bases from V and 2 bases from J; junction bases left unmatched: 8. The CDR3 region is CATRRDSTYEQYF. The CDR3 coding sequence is TGTGCCACGCGCAGGGACAGCACCTACGAGCAGTACTTC.

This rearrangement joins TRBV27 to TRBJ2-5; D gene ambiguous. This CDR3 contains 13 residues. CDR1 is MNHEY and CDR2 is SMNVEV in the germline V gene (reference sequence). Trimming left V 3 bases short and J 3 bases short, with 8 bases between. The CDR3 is CASSLWQEETQYF. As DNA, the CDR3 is TGTGCCAGCAGTTTGTGGCAGGAAGAGACCCAGTACTTC.

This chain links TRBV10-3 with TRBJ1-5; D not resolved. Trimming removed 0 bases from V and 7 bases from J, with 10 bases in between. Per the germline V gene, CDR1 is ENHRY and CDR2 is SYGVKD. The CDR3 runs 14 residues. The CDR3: CAISESGGQQPQHF. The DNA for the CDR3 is TGTGCCATCAGTGAGTCGGGAGGGCAGCAGCCCCAGCATTTT.